The sequence of this T cell receptor (beta chain) was determined in a study of CD8 T cells in Susac syndrome. Purification of the CD8+ and CD4+ T cells relied on negative isolation, and TEMRA cells underwent FACS enrichment. Random hexamers were used to reverse transcribe the RNA input (about 0.5 to 1 ug). The CDR3 of TCR beta was amplified by immunoSEQ multiplex PCR across 54 Vbeta and 13 Jbeta. A single record per CDR3 protein comes from TCRdb applying MiXCR to the immunoSEQ multiplex PCR reads. The data hold about 200,000 distinct CDR3 sequences, with roughly 92% observed a single time. Trimming removed 2 bases from V and 3 bases from J; junction bases left unmatched: 9. Per the germline V gene, CDR1 is SEHNR and CDR2 is FQNEAQ (reference sequence). The CDR3 is 17 residues long.

The rearrangement uses TRBV7-9 and TRBJ1-1, with 10 bases aligning to TRBD1. This TCR was recovered from a human donor with multiple sclerosis. Sequencing used CD8+ T cells from PBMCs. CDR3 nucleotides: TGTGCCAGCAGCTTATGGATTGGGACAGGGGTGGACACTGAAGCTTTCTTT. This translates into CASSLWIGTGVDTEAFF.